This is a list of T cell receptor beta chains from one sample in a study of blood T cell repertoires in COVID-19. Produced via immunoSEQ multiplex PCR; TCRdb's table is partial and in-frame only. This table holds about 54,000 clones, roughly 80% found once. Sequencing was performed on peripheral blood. These receptors were collected from a woman aged 55-70 years with acute or convalescent COVID-19. Both conserved end residues are part of each CDR3. Fields, in order: J gene, V gene, clone size, D gene, CDR3 DNA, CDR3 protein. The D gene is left open where the match is weak. Clone size appears in some rows only: once, few, many, or a class for an expanded clone.

j_gene: TRBJ1-3
v_gene: TRBV19
abundance: .
d_gene: TRBD1
CDR3nt: TGTGCCAGTAGTATACAGGGGGCGATCGGAAACACCATATATTTT
CDR3aa: CASSIQGAIGNTIYF

j_gene: TRBJ2-3
v_gene: TRBV3-1/TRBV3-2
abundance: .
d_gene: TRBD2
CDR3nt: TGTGCCAGCAGCCAAGACCTGGGACTAGCGGGAGCCGGAGATACGCAGTATTTT
CDR3aa: CASSQDLGLAGAGDTQYF

j_gene: TRBJ1-2
v_gene: TRBV7-2
abundance: once
d_gene: .
CDR3nt: TGTGCCAGCAGCTCGGGGCAGGGGTTGGGCTACACCTTC
CDR3aa: CASSSGQGLGYTF

j_gene: TRBJ2-3
v_gene: TRBV4-1
abundance: .
d_gene: TRBD2
CDR3nt: TGCGCCAGCAGCCAAGATGGGACTAGCGGGGGCTTCACAGATACGCAGTATTTT
CDR3aa: CASSQDGTSGGFTDTQYF

j_gene: TRBJ2-3
v_gene: TRBV25-1
abundance: once
d_gene: .
CDR3nt: TGTGCCAGCAGTCCCGAGTACCGATTAGATACGCAGTATTTT
CDR3aa: CASSPEYRLDTQYF

j_gene: TRBJ2-2
v_gene: TRBV15
abundance: .
d_gene: .
CDR3nt: TGTGCCACCAGCAGAGATTTTTGGGGGGATTTTACAGGAACGAACACCGGGGAGCTGTTTTTT
CDR3aa: CATSRDFWGDFTGTNTGELFF

j_gene: TRBJ1-1
v_gene: TRBV27
abundance: .
d_gene: .
CDR3nt: TGTGCCAGCAGTTTTTCTGGGCCGAACACTGAAGCTTTCTTT
CDR3aa: CASSFSGPNTEAFF

j_gene: TRBJ2-3
v_gene: TRBV10-3
abundance: .
d_gene: .
CDR3nt: TGTGCCATCAGTGAGTCTAGCGGAAGCACAGATACGCAGTATTTT
CDR3aa: CAISESSGSTDTQYF

j_gene: TRBJ2-1
v_gene: TRBV19
abundance: once
d_gene: TRBD2
CDR3nt: TGTGCCAGTAGTATCCCGACTAGCGGGGGGCCTCGGAATGAGCAGTTCTTC
CDR3aa: CASSIPTSGGPRNEQFF

j_gene: TRBJ1-6
v_gene: TRBV10-3
abundance: .
d_gene: TRBD1
CDR3nt: TGTGCCATCAGTGAGTCTCAGGGACAGGATTCACCCCTCCACTTT
CDR3aa: CAISESQGQDSPLHF

j_gene: TRBJ2-7
v_gene: TRBV5-4
abundance: few
d_gene: TRBD2
CDR3nt: TGTGCCAGCAGCTTGGCGGGAGGGGGCTACGAGCAGTACTTC
CDR3aa: CASSLAGGGYEQYF

j_gene: TRBJ1-1
v_gene: TRBV7-9
abundance: few
d_gene: .
CDR3nt: TGTGCCAGCAGCTTAACCCAGGGGAACACTGAAGCTTTCTTT
CDR3aa: CASSLTQGNTEAFF

j_gene: TRBJ2-6
v_gene: TRBV19
abundance: .
d_gene: .
CDR3nt: TGTGCCAGTATGGCTGCTGGGGCCAACGTCCTGACTTTC
CDR3aa: CASMAAGANVLTF

j_gene: TRBJ1-2
v_gene: TRBV3-1/TRBV3-2
abundance: once
d_gene: TRBD1
CDR3nt: TGTGCCAGCAGCCAAGATGGGACAGGGGGAACGGTTGGCTACACCTTC
CDR3aa: CASSQDGTGGTVGYTF

j_gene: TRBJ2-2
v_gene: TRBV7-9
abundance: few
d_gene: TRBD2
CDR3nt: TGTGCCAGCAGGTATACTAGCGGAACTGGCGGGGAGCTGTTTTTT
CDR3aa: CASRYTSGTGGELFF

j_gene: TRBJ2-5
v_gene: TRBV4-1
abundance: .
d_gene: TRBD2
CDR3nt: TGCGCCAGCAGCCAGGGGGAAAAGGGACTAGCGGGAGAAGAGACCCAGTACTTC
CDR3aa: CASSQGEKGLAGEETQYF

j_gene: TRBJ1-2
v_gene: TRBV5-6
abundance: .
d_gene: .
CDR3nt: TGTGCCAGCAGCTTGGAGGCCAGGGTTTTACGCTACACCTTC
CDR3aa: CASSLEARVLRYTF

j_gene: TRBJ2-3
v_gene: TRBV4-2
abundance: .
d_gene: TRBD2
CDR3nt: TGTGCCAGCAGCGGCGGGACTAGCGGGAGGGCCTCCACAGATACGCAGTATTTT
CDR3aa: CASSGGTSGRASTDTQYF

j_gene: TRBJ1-5
v_gene: TRBV12-3/TRBV12-4
abundance: .
d_gene: .
CDR3nt: TGTGCCAGCAGCTTCCAGGGTCGTCAGCCCCAGCATTTT
CDR3aa: CASSFQGRQPQHF

j_gene: TRBJ1-2
v_gene: TRBV28
abundance: few
d_gene: TRBD1
CDR3nt: TGTGCCAGCAGTTCAGGGACAGGGTCCTATGGCTACACCTTC
CDR3aa: CASSSGTGSYGYTF

j_gene: TRBJ2-5
v_gene: TRBV5-5
abundance: .
d_gene: TRBD2
CDR3nt: TGTGCCAGCAGCTTGGAACCCGGGAGGCCTCTAAACTTC
CDR3aa: CASSLEPGRPLNF

j_gene: TRBJ1-4
v_gene: TRBV6-6
abundance: .
d_gene: TRBD1
CDR3nt: TGTGCCAGCAGTTACTCAAGGACAGGGTGGGGTGAAAAACTGTTTTTT
CDR3aa: CASSYSRTGWGEKLFF

j_gene: TRBJ2-3
v_gene: TRBV19
abundance: .
d_gene: .
CDR3nt: TGTGCCAGTAGTATGGTGGGGGCCACAGATACGCAGTATTTT
CDR3aa: CASSMVGATDTQYF

j_gene: TRBJ1-5
v_gene: TRBV18
abundance: .
d_gene: .
CDR3nt: TGTGCCAGCTCACCACCGCAGGGAAGTGGCAATCAGCCCCAGCATTTT
CDR3aa: CASSPPQGSGNQPQHF

j_gene: TRBJ2-7
v_gene: TRBV20-1
abundance: .
d_gene: TRBD2
CDR3nt: TGCAGTGCTCAGAGGGAGGGCCTGGAGTACTTC
CDR3aa: CSAQREGLEYF

j_gene: TRBJ2-5
v_gene: TRBV7-9
abundance: .
d_gene: .
CDR3nt: TGTGCCAGCAGCACGACTAGAGGGGCGGGAGAGACCCAGTACTTC
CDR3aa: CASSTTRGAGETQYF

j_gene: TRBJ1-4
v_gene: TRBV6-5
abundance: .
d_gene: .
CDR3nt: TGTGCCAGCAGTCAACTAGGGCAGAAAGAAAAACTGTTTTTT
CDR3aa: CASSQLGQKEKLFF

j_gene: TRBJ1-5
v_gene: TRBV7-6
abundance: few
d_gene: .
CDR3nt: TGTGCCAGCAGCTTAGGGACGGGAGGAGGTCAGCCCCAGCATTTT
CDR3aa: CASSLGTGGGQPQHF

j_gene: TRBJ1-1
v_gene: TRBV7-8
abundance: .
d_gene: .
CDR3nt: TGTGCCAGCAGCCCCACAGAGTACACTGAAGCTTTCTTT
CDR3aa: CASSPTEYTEAFF

j_gene: TRBJ2-3
v_gene: TRBV29-1
abundance: .
d_gene: TRBD2
CDR3nt: TGCAGCGTTGACCCGAGTAGCGGGGGCGTAACAGATACGCAGTATTTT
CDR3aa: CSVDPSSGGVTDTQYF

j_gene: TRBJ1-2
v_gene: TRBV27
abundance: .
d_gene: TRBD1
CDR3nt: TGTGCCAGCAGGAGACCCGGACAGGGTATTTATGGCTACACCTTC
CDR3aa: CASRRPGQGIYGYTF

j_gene: TRBJ1-5
v_gene: TRBV6-5
abundance: once
d_gene: TRBD1
CDR3nt: TGTGCCAGCAGGCCGGGACAGAATCAGCCCCAGCATTTT
CDR3aa: CASRPGQNQPQHF

j_gene: TRBJ2-2
v_gene: TRBV4-1
abundance: .
d_gene: TRBD1
CDR3nt: TGCGCCAGCAGAGAACGGACAGGGAGGACCGGGGAGCTGTTTTTT
CDR3aa: CASRERTGRTGELFF

j_gene: TRBJ1-5
v_gene: TRBV5-8
abundance: .
d_gene: .
CDR3nt: TGTGCCAGCAGCTTGTTGCGGAACAGGGCTAATCAGCCCCAGCATTTT
CDR3aa: CASSLLRNRANQPQHF

j_gene: TRBJ2-3
v_gene: TRBV28
abundance: .
d_gene: .
CDR3nt: TGTGCCAGCAAAATGGGGCCCCCGACAGATACGCAGTATTTT
CDR3aa: CASKMGPPTDTQYF

j_gene: TRBJ1-1
v_gene: TRBV30
abundance: once
d_gene: TRBD1
CDR3nt: TGTGCCTGGAGTACTGGGGACAGAATGAACACTGAAGCTTTCTTT
CDR3aa: CAWSTGDRMNTEAFF

j_gene: TRBJ2-2
v_gene: TRBV3-1/TRBV3-2
abundance: .
d_gene: .
CDR3nt: TGTGCCAGCAGCGGCGACGGGAGCAGCGGGGAGCTGTTTTTT
CDR3aa: CASSGDGSSGELFF

j_gene: TRBJ1-6
v_gene: TRBV2
abundance: .
d_gene: .
CDR3nt: TGTGCCATCTTAGTGGCGGAGGGCAAGAATTCACCCCTCCACTTT
CDR3aa: CAILVAEGKNSPLHF

j_gene: TRBJ2-7
v_gene: TRBV5-1
abundance: .
d_gene: TRBD1
CDR3nt: TGCGCCAGCAGCTTAACAGGGGGCGCCTACGAGCAGTACTTC
CDR3aa: CASSLTGGAYEQYF

j_gene: TRBJ2-7
v_gene: TRBV6-2/TRBV6-3
abundance: .
d_gene: TRBD1
CDR3nt: TGTGCCAGCAGTTCCCCGGGACAGGGATTCTACGAGCAGTACTTC
CDR3aa: CASSSPGQGFYEQYF

j_gene: TRBJ2-3
v_gene: TRBV10-3
abundance: once
d_gene: TRBD2
CDR3nt: TGTGCCACCTCCCCAGGACTAGCGGGAAAGGGCGGCACAGATACGCAGTATTTT
CDR3aa: CATSPGLAGKGGTDTQYF

j_gene: TRBJ1-1
v_gene: TRBV30
abundance: few
d_gene: .
CDR3nt: TGTGCCTGGAGCGGGACACTCACTGAAGCTTTCTTT
CDR3aa: CAWSGTLTEAFF

j_gene: TRBJ2-7
v_gene: TRBV27
abundance: .
d_gene: TRBD2
CDR3nt: TGTGCCAGCAGTCTGCGGGAGGGGAACGAGCAGTACTTC
CDR3aa: CASSLREGNEQYF

j_gene: TRBJ1-3
v_gene: TRBV6-6
abundance: .
d_gene: TRBD1
CDR3nt: TGTGCCAGCAGTTCCCAGGGGGCGCCTGGAAACACCATATATTTT
CDR3aa: CASSSQGAPGNTIYF

j_gene: TRBJ1-2
v_gene: TRBV29-1
abundance: few
d_gene: .
CDR3nt: TGCAGCGTTGGGGTTGACAGCAGCCGAGCTGGCTACACCTTC
CDR3aa: CSVGVDSSRAGYTF

j_gene: TRBJ2-7
v_gene: TRBV7-9
abundance: .
d_gene: TRBD1
CDR3nt: TGTGCCAGCTCAAGGACAGGGGAGTACTACGAGCAGTACTTC
CDR3aa: CASSRTGEYYEQYF

j_gene: TRBJ2-7
v_gene: TRBV3-1/TRBV3-2
abundance: .
d_gene: TRBD1
CDR3nt: TGTGCCAGCAGCCAAGGGACAGGGTGGTTGAGCTACGAGCAGTACTTC
CDR3aa: CASSQGTGWLSYEQYF

j_gene: TRBJ2-3
v_gene: TRBV10-3
abundance: .
d_gene: TRBD1
CDR3nt: TGTGCCATCAGTCCGGGACAGGGATCGGATACGCAGTATTTT
CDR3aa: CAISPGQGSDTQYF

j_gene: TRBJ1-2
v_gene: TRBV12-3/TRBV12-4
abundance: .
d_gene: TRBD1
CDR3nt: TGTGCCAGCAGTTTGTCACAGGGGAGAGGCTACACCTTC
CDR3aa: CASSLSQGRGYTF

j_gene: TRBJ1-1
v_gene: TRBV5-1
abundance: few
d_gene: .
CDR3nt: TGCGCCAGCAGCTTGGGAACGGGGGTCCCTGAAGCTTTCTTT
CDR3aa: CASSLGTGVPEAFF

j_gene: TRBJ1-4
v_gene: TRBV9
abundance: .
d_gene: .
CDR3nt: TGTGCCAGCAGTCTCGACAGTGCAACTAATGAAAAACTGTTTTTT
CDR3aa: CASSLDSATNEKLFF

j_gene: TRBJ2-7
v_gene: TRBV4-1
abundance: .
d_gene: TRBD1
CDR3nt: TGCGCCAGCAGCCTTAAAGGGGGCTTCTACGAGCAGTACTTC
CDR3aa: CASSLKGGFYEQYF

j_gene: TRBJ1-5
v_gene: TRBV9
abundance: .
d_gene: .
CDR3nt: TGTGCCAGCAGCGTAGACCCGGGTTTGAGTCAGCCCCAGCATTTT
CDR3aa: CASSVDPGLSQPQHF

j_gene: TRBJ1-3
v_gene: TRBV2
abundance: .
d_gene: .
CDR3nt: TGTGCCAGCAGTGGCCTCGGGGCGGGACCTGGAAACACCATATATTTT
CDR3aa: CASSGLGAGPGNTIYF